This T cell receptor (beta chain) was found in a study of early T cells in non-severe SARS-CoV-2 infection. Regarding the study as a whole: CD4 and private specificities were missed by VDJdb matching, which favored anti-spike CD8 responses.

There are many counts of this clonotype. Its antigen remains unknown. V dropped 5 bases and J dropped 1 base, with 15 bases sitting between them. Germline lookup yields CDR1 SGHTA and CDR2 FQGNSA. The length of the CDR3 is 16 residues. Individually, cDNA molecules had unique molecular identifiers attached to them. A single record per CDR3 protein comes from TCRdb applying MiXCR to the 5' RACE reads. The sample includes tens of thousands of distinct CDR3 sequences, over 9.5% of them seen just once. The genes are TRBV7-2 and TRBJ2-4; tentatively, D is TRBD1 or TRBD2 (6 bases each). The source material was whole blood. This receptor was identified in an adult who was a healthcare worker with PCR-confirmed SARS-CoV-2 infection or an uninfected control (not recorded which). CDR3 sequence: CASSTPGGFAKNIQYF. CDR3 coding DNA: TGTGCCAGCAGCACCCCCGGGGGCTTTGCCAAAAACATTCAGTACTTC.